The 31 T cell receptor beta chains listed next were all sequenced from one sample in a study of T cell responses to AZD1222 COVID-19 vaccine. Only in-frame clones appear in the TCRdb table, and some are missing; sequencing was by immunoSEQ multiplex PCR. The sample holds fewer than 200,000 clones, around 88% seen once. The material sequenced was peripheral blood, taken on day 0 of AZD1222 vaccination. These receptors all stem from an adult in good health.

This clone was detected only a few times. V gene TRBV3-1 (or the pseudogene TRBV3-2) combines with J gene TRBJ2-1; 8 nucleotides match TRBD2. The CDR3 is 16 residues long. CDR1 and CDR2 (germline): LGHDT, YNNKEL (reference sequence). V lost 4 bases to trimming and J lost 1 base; unmatched junction nucleotides: 6. The CDR3 reads CASSLRGGCSYNEQFF. CDR3 DNA: TGTGCCAGCAGCCTACGGGGGGGCTGTTCCTACAATGAGCAGTTCTTC.

As DNA, the CDR3 is TGTGCCAGCAGCCGGGACACTCGCGGAAGGGAAAAACTGTTTTTT. Protein sequence: CASSRDTRGREKLFF. The chain couples TRBV5-5 to TRBJ1-4; D is possibly TRBD1 (6 bases). This CDR3 is 15 amino acids long. Germline CDR1 is SGHKS and CDR2 is YYEKEE (reference sequence). Trimming shortened V by 4 bases and J by 8 bases, and 18 bases separated the two germline ends. The variable domain in full, with the rest retrieved from reference TRBV5-5 and TRBJ1-4, is DAGVTQSPTHLIKTRGQQVTLRCSPISGHKSVSWYQQVLGQGPQFIFQYYEKEERGRGNFPDRFSARQFPNYSSELNVNALLLGDSALYLCASSRDTRGREKLFFGSGTQLSVL.

V usage is TRBV7-8 and J usage is TRBJ1-4; the D is unclear. CDR3 size: 15 residues. V was shortened by 4 bases and J by 0 bases, with 9 bases between the two germline ends. Germline V lookup: CDR1 SGHVS, CDR2 FQNEAQ. The CDR3 here is CASSSSTSTNEKLFF. The CDR3 DNA reads TGTGCCAGCAGCTCTTCGACCTCAACTAATGAAAAACTGTTTTTT.

In its sample, this clone was seen a few times. CDR3: CASSLDSPSRNEQFF. CDR3 bases: TGCGCCAGCAGCTTGGATTCACCCAGCAGGAATGAGCAGTTCTTC. The chain combines TRBV5-1 with TRBJ2-1; D is ambiguous. The CDR3 loop spans 15 amino acids. V was trimmed by 0 bases and J by 7 bases, leaving 14 bases between them. Germline V lookup: CDR1 SGHRS, CDR2 YFSETQ.

The chain links TRBV3-1 (or the pseudogene TRBV3-2) to TRBJ2-5, with 10 bases matching TRBD2. With 6 bases clipped from V and 1 base from J, the junction kept 2 bases outside the gene matches. Germline V gene lookup returns CDR1 LGHDT and CDR2 YNNKEL (reference sequence). The CDR3 consists of 14 residues. The CDR3 reads CASRLAGAQETQYF. CDR3 sequence (DNA): TGTGCCAGCAGGCTAGCGGGGGCCCAAGAGACCCAGTACTTC.

The rearrangement joins TRBV19 to TRBJ2-7, with D perhaps TRBD1 (5 bases). The CDR3 contains 14 residues. Germline loops: CDR1 LNHDA, CDR2 SQIVND (reference sequence). V was trimmed by 3 bases and J by 0 bases, leaving 9 bases between them. The CDR3 region is CASSMGLSSYEQYF. The CDR3 region has the DNA TGTGCCAGTAGTATGGGGCTGAGCTCCTACGAGCAGTACTTC.

This clone was counted a single time. The CDR3 protein is CASTYSANEQYF. The CDR3 DNA reads TGTGCCAGCACCTATTCGGCTAACGAGCAGTACTTC. The chain combines TRBV6-5 with TRBJ2-7; D uncertain. V gave up 7 bases and J gave up 5 bases, with 12 bases separating them. The CDR3 consists of 12 residues. CDR1 is MNHEY and CDR2 is SVGAGI in the germline V gene.

The chain recombines TRBV18 with TRBJ2-5; D unresolved. CDR1 and CDR2 (germline): KGHSH, LQKENI. The CDR3 extends over 11 amino acids. With 5 bases removed from V and 5 bases from J, the gap between germline ends came to 6 bases. The CDR3 spells CASSNRETQYF. The CDR3, as DNA: TGTGCCAGCTCAAACCGGGAGACCCAGTACTTC.

The CDR3 region is CASSDKERGGPYNEQFF. DNA for the CDR3: TGTGCCAGCAGTGACAAGGAGCGGGGGGGCCCCTACAATGAGCAGTTCTTC. The chain links TRBV6-4 to TRBJ2-1; 10 positions match TRBD2. Germline V CDR1 and CDR2: MRHNA, SNTAGT. J gave up 2 bases and V 2 bases, and 6 bases lay outside the gene matches. The CDR3 extends over 17 amino acids.

This sequence joins TRBV11-3 and TRBJ2-2; D possibly corresponds to TRBD1 (5 bases). This CDR3 spans 15 amino acids. V was clipped by 5 bases and J by 3 bases, with 13 bases between them. Looked up from germline, CDR1 is SGHNT and CDR2 is YENEEA. CDR3 amino acids: CASSPPGFDTGELFF. CDR3 nucleotide sequence: TGTGCCAGCAGCCCCCCAGGGTTTGACACCGGGGAGCTGTTTTTT.

The chain links TRBV4-3 to TRBJ2-7, with 9 bases fitting TRBD2. This CDR3 spans 16 amino acids. V shed 2 bases, J shed 4 bases, and the junction held 9 bases outside the gene matches. Germline V gene sequence: CDR1 LGHNA, CDR2 YSLEER. CDR3 coding DNA: TGCGCCAGCAGCCAATCCATGGCGGGGGGGAGGTACGAGCAGTACTTC. Amino acids: CASSQSMAGGRYEQYF.

The chain uses TRBV7-9 and TRBJ2-5; perhaps TRBD2 as D (5 bases). The CDR3 has 15 amino acids. Trimming removed 2 bases at V and 3 bases at J, with 13 bases between. Germline CDR1 and CDR2: SEHNR and FQNEAQ (reference sequence). The CDR3 sequence is CASSLSASPKETQYF. The CDR3 nucleotides are TGTGCCAGCAGCTTATCTGCTAGCCCTAAAGAGACCCAGTACTTC. Filled out from reference TRBV7-9 and TRBJ2-5, the complete variable domain reads DTGVSQNPRHKITKRGQNVTFRCDPISEHNRLYWYRQTLGQGPEFLTYFQNEAQLEKSRLLSDRFSAERPKGSFSTLEIQRTEQGDSAMYLCASSLSASPKETQYFGPGTRLLVL.

The gene calls are TRBV6-2 or TRBV6-3 and TRBJ2-1; tentatively, D is TRBD1 (6 bases). The CDR3 runs to 17 residues. Per germline, CDR1 MNHEY and CDR2 SVGEGT. V lost 0 bases and J 6 bases, leaving 18 bases between the germline ends. The CDR3 reads CASSYSMGAVGRNEQFF. CDR3 bases: TGTGCCAGCAGTTACTCTATGGGGGCAGTAGGGCGCAATGAGCAGTTCTTC.

The V gene is TRBV19, the J gene TRBJ1-2, with 8 bases fitting TRBD1. This CDR3 comprises 16 residues. Germline V lookup: CDR1 LNHDA, CDR2 SQIVND (reference sequence). The junction had 8 bases not matched to a gene; V was cut back by 5 bases and J by 0 bases. The CDR3 DNA is TGTGCCAGTAGTCACGACAGGGGAACATCTAACTATGGCTACACCTTC. Its protein product is CASSHDRGTSNYGYTF.

V and J are TRBV23-1 and TRBJ2-7; D possibly corresponds to TRBD1 (6 bases). TRBV23-1 is reported as an ORF; its role is uncertain. The CDR3 is 16 amino acids. With 0 bases removed from V and 1 base from J, the gap between germline ends came to 13 bases. The CDR3 DNA sequence: TGCGCCAGCAGTCAATCCCTAGACAGGTTTTCCTACGAGCAGTACTTC. Translating it yields CASSQSLDRFSYEQYF.

The chain has TRBV4-3 and TRBJ1-5; 9 nucleotides agree with TRBD1. V shed 0 bases, J shed 8 bases, and the junction held 8 bases outside the gene matches. This CDR3 comprises 16 residues. Germline-derived CDR1 and CDR2 are LGHNA and YSLEER. CDR3 sequence: CASSQDLETGGKPQHF. CDR3 in DNA: TGCGCCAGCAGCCAAGATCTTGAGACAGGGGGGAAGCCCCAGCATTTT.

This chain uses TRBV3-1 (or the pseudogene TRBV3-2) with TRBJ2-1; 10 nucleotides align to TRBD2. Trimming removed 0 bases from V and 8 bases from J; junction bases left unmatched: 4. CDR1 and CDR2 (germline): LGHDT, YNNKEL (reference sequence). The CDR3 is 15 residues long. The CDR3 loop reads CASSQDIAGGDEQFF. CDR3 nucleotide sequence: TGTGCCAGCAGCCAAGATATAGCGGGGGGCGATGAGCAGTTCTTC.

The chain is built from TRBV25-1 and TRBJ1-4; D unclear. Germline CDR1 MGHDK, CDR2 SYGVNS. The ends were cut back, 2 bases at V and 4 bases at J, with 8 bases in the middle. This CDR3 contains 14 residues. CDR3 sequence (DNA): TGTGCCAGCAGTGAAAGGACTTATAATGAAAAACTGTTTTTT. The encoded protein is CASSERTYNEKLFF.

The rearrangement uses TRBV10-1 and TRBJ2-7, with D perhaps TRBD1 (6 bases). The CDR3 is 14 amino acids. V was clipped by 3 bases and J by 5 bases, with 14 bases between them. Germline V gene data show CDR1 as WNHNN and CDR2 as SYGVQD (reference sequence). The CDR3 loop is CASSDPGHSHEQYF. The DNA of the CDR3 is TGCGCCAGCAGTGACCCGGGACATTCCCACGAGCAGTACTTC.

The chain has TRBV30 and TRBJ2-7; TRBD1 matches 9 bases. The CDR3 length is 12 residues. V lost 0 bases, J lost 6 bases, and 0 bases stayed unmatched. CDR1 is GTSNPN, CDR2 SVGIG, per germline (reference sequence). The CDR3 region is CAWSVTGGEQYF. In nucleotides, the CDR3 is TGTGCCTGGAGTGTGACAGGGGGCGAGCAGTACTTC.

The chain carries TRBV3-1 (or the pseudogene TRBV3-2) and TRBJ1-6; 7 bases map to TRBD1. CDR1 and CDR2 (germline): LGHDT, YNNKEL (reference sequence). The trim removed 4 bases at V and 9 bases at J, leaving 9 bases unmatched. This CDR3 comprises 15 residues. This CDR3 is CASSPLTGRGSPLHF. CDR3 DNA: TGTGCCAGCAGCCCCCTGACAGGGAGAGGTTCACCCCTCCACTTT.

This clone was found a few times. This chain links TRBV20-1 with TRBJ1-2; D is undetermined. Trimming stripped 6 bases from V and 7 bases from J, with 12 bases between. Germline assignment: CDR1 DFQATT and CDR2 SNEGSKA (reference sequence). The CDR3 extends over 11 amino acids. The CDR3 sequence: CSADWGGGYTF. CDR3 nucleotide sequence: TGCAGTGCCGATTGGGGAGGTGGCTACACCTTC.

The chain carries TRBV5-1 and TRBJ2-6, with a tentative D call TRBD1 (6 bases). Germline V gene data show CDR1 as SGHRS and CDR2 as YFSETQ. This CDR3 comprises 15 residues. Trimming removed 4 bases from V and 2 bases from J, with 10 bases in between. This chain's CDR3 is CASSVRTAGANVLTF. CDR3 DNA: TGCGCCAGCAGCGTTCGGACAGCTGGGGCCAACGTCCTGACTTTC.

This clone was found a few times. This chain joins TRBV6-5 and TRBJ2-3; tentatively, D is TRBD1 (5 bases). Germline V lookup: CDR1 MNHEY, CDR2 SVGAGI. The CDR3 has 11 amino acids. Trimming took off 7 bases at V and 6 bases at J, with 8 bases between the two ends. CDR3 in amino acids: CASKGVDTQYF. In DNA form, the CDR3 reads TGTGCCAGCAAAGGGGTTGATACGCAGTATTTT.

The DNA of the CDR3 is TGTGCCAGTAGTACCCCCCGGGACAGGGAGTCCAAAAACATTCAGTACTTC. Translated: CASSTPRDRESKNIQYF. The J gene is TRBJ2-4, the V gene TRBV19; TRBD1 matches 9 bases. This CDR3 has 17 amino acids. The J segment lost 2 bases and the V segment lost 4 bases, leaving 9 bases of the junction unmatched. Germline V CDR1 and CDR2: LNHDA, SQIVND (reference sequence).

The chain carries TRBV30 and TRBJ1-5, with D maybe TRBD1 (5 bases). The CDR3 runs to 15 residues. Deletions cut 2 bases from V and 5 bases from J, with 16 bases between. The V gene's germline CDR1 is GTSNPN and CDR2 SVGIG (reference sequence). For the CDR3, the DNA is TGTGCCTGGAGTCAGGGAATAGGTAGTTATCAGCCCCAGCATTTT. This translates into CAWSQGIGSYQPQHF.

The CDR3 reads CASSGEAYEQYF. CDR3 nucleotides: TGTGCCAGCAGCGGGGAGGCCTACGAGCAGTACTTC. This chain connects TRBV2 to TRBJ2-7; D may be TRBD2 (6 bases). CDR1 and CDR2 from the germline V gene are SNHLY and FYNNEI. V lost 6 bases, J lost 2 bases, and 8 bases lay in between. This CDR3 has 12 residues.

This sequence joins TRBV28 and TRBJ1-3; tentatively, D is TRBD1 (6 bases). The germline V gene has CDR1 MDHEN and CDR2 SYDVKM. There are 16 residues in the CDR3. Trimming took 5 bases from V and 3 from J, leaving 17 bases between them. The CDR3 sequence is CASSTLQGTVGNTIYF. CDR3 coding DNA: TGTGCCAGCAGTACATTACAGGGTACGGTTGGAAACACCATATATTTT.

The chain is built from TRBV6-1 and TRBJ1-5; D not resolved. Between the trimmed V and J ends, which lost 2 bases and 1 base, there was a span of 9 bases. There are 15 residues in the CDR3. CDR1 MNHNS and CDR2 SASEGT come from the germline V gene. In DNA, the CDR3 is TGTGCCAGCAGTGAACGGTATTCGAGCAATCAGCCCCAGCATTTT. This sequence encodes CASSERYSSNQPQHF.

The genes are TRBV2 and TRBJ1-1, with 10 bases aligning to TRBD1. Germline CDR1 SNHLY, CDR2 FYNNEI. J lost 1 base, V lost 7 bases, and 3 bases had no gene match. CDR3 size: 14 residues. CDR3 coding DNA: TGTGCCAGCAAAAGGGACAGGGGGAACACTGAAGCTTTCTTT. It is translated as CASKRDRGNTEAFF. The full variable domain, in which reference TRBV2 and TRBJ1-1 provide the parts outside the CDR3, is EPEVTQTPSHQVTQMGQEVILRCVPISNHLYFYWYRQILGQKVEFLVSFYNNEISEKSEIFDDQFSVERPDGSNFTLKIRSTKLEDSAMYFCASKRDRGNTEAFFGQGTRLTVV.

The chain uses TRBV4-1 and TRBJ2-7; TRBD2 might be the D (6 bases). Trimming took 2 bases from V and 7 from J, leaving 15 bases between them. Germline values: CDR1 MGHRA, CDR2 YSYEKL. The CDR3 sequence is 14 residues long. The CDR3 coding sequence is TGCGCCAGCAGCCAATCGCGGGACCACCGGGAGCAGTACTTC. This gives the protein CASSQSRDHREQYF.